Detailed here is one T cell receptor beta chain. Germline loops: CDR1 DFQATT, CDR2 SNEGSKA (reference sequence). The V end was cut by 6 bases, the J end by 6 bases, with 8 bases between. The CDR3 is 10 amino acids. This record comes from a study of OX40 agonist ivuxolimab in advanced cancers. Assay: immunoSEQ multiplex PCR; the TCRdb copy retains only in-frame clones and omits some. The sample lists about 48,000 clones, over 75% occurring once. V gene TRBV20-1 combines with J gene TRBJ1-1; D not resolved. The receptor was derived from an adult with an advanced solid tumor such as melanoma, head and neck, liver or kidney cancer. Source: CD4+ or CD8+ T cells sorted from blood, taken in a trial of the OX40 agonist ivuxolimab. The CDR3 protein is CSAVPSEAFF. The CDR3, as DNA: TGCAGTGCCGTCCCTTCTGAAGCTTTCTTT.